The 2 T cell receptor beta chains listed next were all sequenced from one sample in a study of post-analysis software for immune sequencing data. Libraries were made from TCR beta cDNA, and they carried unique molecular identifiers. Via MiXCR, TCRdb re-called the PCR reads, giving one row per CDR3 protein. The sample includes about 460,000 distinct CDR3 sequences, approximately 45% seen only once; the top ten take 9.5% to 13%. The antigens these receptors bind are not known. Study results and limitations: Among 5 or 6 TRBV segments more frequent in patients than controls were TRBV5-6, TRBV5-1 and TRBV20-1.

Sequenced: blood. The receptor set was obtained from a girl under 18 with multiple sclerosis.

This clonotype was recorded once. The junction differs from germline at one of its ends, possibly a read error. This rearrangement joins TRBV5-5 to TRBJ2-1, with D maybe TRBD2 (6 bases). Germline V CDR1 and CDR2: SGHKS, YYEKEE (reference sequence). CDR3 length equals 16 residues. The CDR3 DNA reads TGTACCAGCAGCTTGGTTGTGCGGGGCTCCTACAATGAGCAGTTCTTC. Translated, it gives CTSSLVVRGSYNEQFF.

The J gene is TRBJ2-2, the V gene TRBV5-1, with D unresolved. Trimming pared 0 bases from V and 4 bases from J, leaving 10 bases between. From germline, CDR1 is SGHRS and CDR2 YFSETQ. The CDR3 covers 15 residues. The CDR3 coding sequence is TGCGCCAGCAGCTTGGCCGGCACTCGCACCGGGGAGCTGTTTTTT. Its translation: CASSLAGTRTGELFF.